Sequencing of this TCR beta chain was carried out in a study of T cell responses to AZD1222 COVID-19 vaccine. As for the study in general: Pooling covered second doses at about 4 or about 12 weeks.

Worth noting for this clone: The antigen remains undetermined.

The CDR3 is made up of 15 amino acids. V lost 4 bases and J lost 6, with 19 bases in between. CDR1 is LGHNA and CDR2 is YSLEER in the germline V gene. TCRdb keeps only in-frame clones here, not all; method: immunoSEQ multiplex PCR. Among 100,000 or so clones, 84% were seen once, and the ten largest hold about 15%. Findings and caveats of the study: The study found Spike-specific TCR breadth and depth rose after two AZD1222 doses. Spike-wide vaccine-associated CD4 TCRs dominated at 160-218 and 743-854. Most donors were white British and more were female, and clonal diversity was possibly underestimated.

V is TRBV4-3 and J is TRBJ2-7; D gene unclear. This clonotype was obtained from an adult in good health. The sequences come from peripheral blood, collected on day 0 of AZD1222 vaccination. The CDR3 loop is CASSPLQRKTGEQYV. CDR3 bases: TGCGCCAGCAGCCCACTACAGAGGAAAACGGGCGAGCAGTACGTC.